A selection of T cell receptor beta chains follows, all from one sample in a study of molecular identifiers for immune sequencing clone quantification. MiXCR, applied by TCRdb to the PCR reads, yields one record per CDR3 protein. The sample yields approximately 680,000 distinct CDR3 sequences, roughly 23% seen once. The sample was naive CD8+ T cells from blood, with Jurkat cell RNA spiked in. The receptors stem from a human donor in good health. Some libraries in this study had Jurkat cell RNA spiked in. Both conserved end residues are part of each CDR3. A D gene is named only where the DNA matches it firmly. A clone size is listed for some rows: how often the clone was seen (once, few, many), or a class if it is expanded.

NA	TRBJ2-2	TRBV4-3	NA	CASSQDLVRTYTGELFF	TGCGCCAGCAGCCAAGATCTAGTTCGGACTTACACCGGGGAGCTGTTTTTT
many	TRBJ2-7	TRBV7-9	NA	CASTTRDSYEQYF	TGTGCCAGCACCACCAGAGACTCCTACGAGCAGTACTTC
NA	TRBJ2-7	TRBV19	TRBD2	CASRRGGFYEQYF	TGTGCCAGTAGGCGCGGGGGGTTCTACGAGCAGTACTTC
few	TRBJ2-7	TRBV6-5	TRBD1	CASRSNRGYEQYF	TGTGCCAGCAGGTCGAACAGGGGCTACGAGCAGTACTTC
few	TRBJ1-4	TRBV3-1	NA	CASSPKTTGHNEKLFF	TGTGCCAGCAGCCCGAAGACGACAGGCCATAATGAAAAACTGTTTTTT
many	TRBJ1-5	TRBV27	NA	CASSLSPPYSNQPQHF	TGTGCCAGCAGTTTATCCCCACCGTATAGCAATCAGCCCCAGCATTTT
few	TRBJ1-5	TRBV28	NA	CASSTTRIGTNQPQHF	TGTGCCAGCAGTACGACAAGGATCGGGACAAATCAGCCCCAGCATTTT
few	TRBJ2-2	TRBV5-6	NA	CASRGGGPTGELFF	TGTGCCAGCCGAGGGGGGGGGCCCACCGGGGAGCTGTTTTTT
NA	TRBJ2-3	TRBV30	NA	CAWAGDTLSVDTQYF	TGTGCCTGGGCCGGAGACACCCTCTCCGTAGATACGCAGTATTTT
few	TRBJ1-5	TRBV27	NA	CASSITGPGYGQPQHF	TGTGCCAGCAGTATAACGGGCCCAGGCTACGGTCAGCCCCAGCATTTT
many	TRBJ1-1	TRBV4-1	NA	CASSHPGTRGAFF	TGCGCCAGCAGCCATCCGGGGACACGGGGAGCTTTCTTT
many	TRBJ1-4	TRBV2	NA	CASVNIDNLDEKLFF	TGTGCCAGCGTAAACATAGACAATTTGGATGAAAAACTGTTTTTT
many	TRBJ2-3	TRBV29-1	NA	CSVQGGEADTQYF	TGCAGCGTTCAAGGGGGGGAGGCAGATACGCAGTATTTT
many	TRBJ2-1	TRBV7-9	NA	CASSLPSRGEQFF	TGTGCCAGCAGCTTACCTTCTCGAGGTGAGCAGTTCTTC
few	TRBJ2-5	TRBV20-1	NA	CSARDPSSQYQETQYF	TGCAGTGCTAGAGACCCTAGCTCCCAATACCAAGAGACCCAGTACTTC
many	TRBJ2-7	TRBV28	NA	CASSSPQGYEQYF	TGTGCCAGCAGTTCCCCCCAGGGTTACGAGCAGTACTTC
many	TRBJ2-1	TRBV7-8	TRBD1	CASRTGLSYNEQFF	TGTGCCAGCAGGACAGGGCTCTCCTACAATGAGCAGTTCTTC
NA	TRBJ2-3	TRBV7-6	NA	CASSGEHWGTDTQYF	TGTGCCAGCAGCGGAGAGCATTGGGGCACAGATACGCAGTATTTT
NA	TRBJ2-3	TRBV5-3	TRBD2	CASSHMVLAGGTDTQYF	TGTGCCAGCAGCCACATGGTGTTAGCGGGGGGCACAGATACGCAGTATTTT
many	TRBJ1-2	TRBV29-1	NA	CSVEDGELWKGYTF	TGCAGCGTTGAAGATGGGGAGCTGTGGAAAGGCTACACCTTC
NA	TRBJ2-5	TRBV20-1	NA	CSATSGHQKETQHF	TGCAGTGCTACCTCGGGACACCAAAAAGAGACCCAGCACTTC
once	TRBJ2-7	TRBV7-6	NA	CASSFLDAGTYEQYF	TGTGCCAGCAGCTTTCTTGACGCCGGGACCTACGAGCAGTACTTC
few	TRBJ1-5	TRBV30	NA	CAWRGQSNQPQHF	TGTGCCTGGAGAGGACAGTCCAATCAGCCCCAGCATTTT
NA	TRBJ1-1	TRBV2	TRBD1	CASRHWTGENTEAFF	TGTGCCAGCAGGCACTGGACAGGGGAGAACACTGAAGCTTTCTTT
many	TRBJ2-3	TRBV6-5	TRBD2	CASRSGGTPDTQYF	TGTGCCAGCAGGAGCGGGGGGACGCCTGATACGCAGTATTTT
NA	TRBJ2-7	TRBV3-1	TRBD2	CASSPPSGGYEQYF	TGTGCCAGCAGCCCTCCTAGCGGGGGCTACGAGCAGTACTTC
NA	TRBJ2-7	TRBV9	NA	CASGVGAVPVYEQYF	TGTGCCAGCGGCGTAGGGGCAGTTCCCGTCTACGAGCAGTACTTC
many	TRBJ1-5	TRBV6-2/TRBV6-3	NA	CATGAGPWGNQPQHF	TGTGCTACCGGGGCCGGCCCTTGGGGCAATCAGCCCCAGCATTTT
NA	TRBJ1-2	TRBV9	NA	CASSVSPSEQTPYGYTF	TGTGCCAGCAGCGTCAGCCCCTCCGAACAGACACCCTATGGCTACACCTTC
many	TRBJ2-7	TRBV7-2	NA	CASSQWDTSYEQYF	TGTGCCAGCAGCCAGTGGGACACGAGCTACGAGCAGTACTTC
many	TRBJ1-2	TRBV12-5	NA	CASGPELLGYTF	TGTGCTAGTGGTCCAGAGCTGCTTGGCTACACCTTC
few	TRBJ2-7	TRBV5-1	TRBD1	CASSPGGTGIFGEQYF	TGCGCCAGCAGTCCGGGTGGGACAGGTATATTTGGCGAGCAGTACTTC
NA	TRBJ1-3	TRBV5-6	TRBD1	CASSLGTGTIGNTIYF	TGTGCCAGCAGCCTGGGGACAGGAACGATTGGAAACACCATATATTTT
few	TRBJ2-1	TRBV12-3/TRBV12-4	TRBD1	CASRRSSGGNYNEQFF	TGTGCCAGCAGGCGCTCCTCAGGGGGCAACTACAATGAGCAGTTCTTC
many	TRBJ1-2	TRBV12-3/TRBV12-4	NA	CASTLDYGYTF	TGTGCCAGCACCCTCGACTATGGCTACACCTTC
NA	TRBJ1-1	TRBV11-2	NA	CASSLFVGMNTEAFF	TGTGCCAGCAGCTTGTTTGTGGGCATGAACACTGAAGCTTTCTTT
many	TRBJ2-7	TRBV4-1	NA	CASSRVTAPYEQYF	TGCGCCAGCAGCCGGGTAACTGCCCCTTACGAGCAGTACTTC
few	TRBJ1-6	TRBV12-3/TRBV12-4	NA	CASSAGQGGSGSPLHF	TGTGCCAGCAGCGCCGGCCAGGGTGGAAGCGGTTCACCCCTCCACTTT
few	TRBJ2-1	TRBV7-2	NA	CASSRDLRNEQFF	TGTGCCAGCAGCCGGGACCTCCGTAATGAGCAGTTCTTC
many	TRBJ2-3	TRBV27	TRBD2	CASEVRRGLDTQYF	TGTGCCAGCGAGGTGCGGCGGGGGTTAGATACGCAGTATTTT
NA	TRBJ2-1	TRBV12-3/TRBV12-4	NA	CASSLAGAVVNEQFF	TGTGCCAGCAGTTTAGCAGGAGCCGTTGTGAATGAGCAGTTCTTC
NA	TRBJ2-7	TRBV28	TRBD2	CASSLPGSGIYEQYF	TGTGCCAGCAGCCTACCTGGAAGCGGGATCTACGAGCAGTACTTC
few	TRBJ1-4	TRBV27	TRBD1	CASSLRTGREKLFF	TGTGCCAGCAGTTTAAGGACAGGGAGGGAAAAACTGTTTTTT
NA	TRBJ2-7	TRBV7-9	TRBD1	CASSWDRDRVRGQYF	TGTGCCAGCAGCTGGGACCGGGACAGGGTACGCGGGCAGTACTTC
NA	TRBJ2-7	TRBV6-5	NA	CASSYVEGGSDELYF	TGTGCCAGCAGTTACGTAGAGGGGGGTAGCGACGAGCTGTACTTC
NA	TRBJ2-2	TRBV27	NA	CATQGVHLTGELFF	TGTGCCACCCAGGGAGTACATCTCACCGGGGAGCTGTTTTTT